This T cell receptor (beta chain) was sequenced during a study of T cells in Graves' hyperthyroidism and ophthalmopathy. About the study: Peripheral blood was obtained at initial diagnosis, preceding any treatment.

It was RNA transcripts that yielded the amplified TCR beta CDR3 regions. The HTBI primer set served for first-round RT-PCR of the TCR CDR3. TCRdb ran MiXCR on the multiplex PCR reads and lists one entry per CDR3 protein. This sample has roughly 740,000 distinct CDR3 sequences, with about a sixth found just once. Regarding the study as a whole: Blood also held most thyroid clonotypes expanded beyond 0.001. A median roughly six months before onset, the model predicted ophthalmopathy.

The CDR3 extends over 16 amino acids. Germline values: CDR1 MNHEY, CDR2 SVGEGT. After removal of 4 bases from V and 3 bases from J, the junction contained 10 bases not matched to a gene. Only a few counts were recorded for this clonotype. Its target is unknown. The origin of this receptor is a man aged 18 to 29 with Graves' hyperthyroidism. This chain uses TRBV6-2 or TRBV6-3 with TRBJ2-7; the match to TRBD2 covers 9 bases. Material: blood. Here the CDR3 DNA reads TGTGCCAGCAGTTGGATGGCTAGCGGGATCGGCTACGAGCAGTACTTC. The encoded protein is CASSWMASGIGYEQYF.